These 12 T cell receptor beta chains came from one sample sequenced in a study of shared clonotypes between healthy human individuals. The table came from immunoSEQ multiplex PCR; TCRdb's copy has only in-frame clones and leaves some out. The sample holds roughly 570,000 clones, 95% to 98% seen once. The naive CD8 subset, CD45RO-negative cells positively selected for CCR7, excluded terminally differentiated effector memory CD45RA+ cells. Sample: naive CD8+ T cells sorted from blood. These receptors were obtained from a man under 40 in good health.

V is TRBV7-9 and J is TRBJ2-1; TRBD1 aligns across 8 bases. Looked up from germline, CDR1 is SEHNR and CDR2 is FQNEAQ (reference sequence). V lost 1 base to trimming and J lost 4 bases; unmatched junction nucleotides: 12. This CDR3 region has 18 residues. CDR3 DNA sequence: TGTGCCAGCAGCTTAGTCCCCCCCCGGACAGGGCTATACAATGAGCAGTTCTTC. It encodes CASSLVPPRTGLYNEQFF.

V gene TRBV6-6 combines with J gene TRBJ2-7, with D possibly TRBD1 on 6 matching bases. The CDR3 spans 16 residues. With 2 bases removed from V and 2 bases from J, the gap between germline ends came to 16 bases. Per germline, CDR1 MNHNY and CDR2 SVGAGI (reference sequence). The CDR3 DNA reads TGTGCCAGCAGTTACAGACCTGACAGGATGCCCTACGAGCAGTACTTC. Its protein product is CASSYRPDRMPYEQYF.

The chain couples TRBV5-1 to TRBJ2-3; TRBD2 matches 9 bases. Trimming took 1 base from V and 2 from J; bases not matched to a gene: 5. The length of the CDR3 is 16 residues. Germline lookup yields CDR1 SGHRS and CDR2 YFSETQ. CDR3 amino acids: CASSLLLAGYTDTQYF. CDR3 in DNA: TGCGCCAGCAGCTTGTTGCTAGCGGGATACACAGATACGCAGTATTTT.

This clone was detected only once. The rearrangement joins TRBV4-3 to TRBJ1-4; D is ambiguous. This CDR3 has 16 amino acids. V dropped 3 bases and J dropped 5 bases, with 16 bases sitting between them. In germline, CDR1 is LGHNA, CDR2 YSLEER. This chain's CDR3 is CASSHFKGRRNEKLFF. CDR3 coding DNA: TGCGCCAGCAGCCATTTCAAGGGCAGGAGAAATGAAAAACTGTTTTTT.

This clone was picked up one time. The chain has TRBV7-9 and TRBJ2-2; 7 bases line up with TRBD1. There are 15 residues in the CDR3. Germline V gene sequence: CDR1 SEHNR, CDR2 FQNEAQ (reference sequence). V shed 7 bases, J shed 0 bases, and the junction held 5 bases outside the gene matches. CDR3 protein: CASTPGTANTGELFF. CDR3 nucleotide sequence: TGTGCCAGCACCCCGGGGACAGCGAACACCGGGGAGCTGTTTTTT. Full variable domain (missing parts from reference TRBV7-9 and TRBJ2-2): DTGVSQNPRHKITKRGQNVTFRCDPISEHNRLYWYRQTLGQGPEFLTYFQNEAQLEKSRLLSDRFSAERPKGSFSTLEIQRTEQGDSAMYLCASTPGTANTGELFFGEGSRLTVL.

V and J are TRBV11-2 and TRBJ2-7; 9 nucleotides agree with TRBD2. V trimming: 6 bases; J trimming: 4 bases; junction bases outside the gene matches: 10. Germline loops: CDR1 SGHAT, CDR2 FQNNGV. This CDR3 contains 15 residues. The CDR3 loop reads CASRLAAGGLYEQYF. DNA of the CDR3: TGTGCCAGCAGACTCGCGGCGGGAGGGCTATACGAGCAGTACTTC.

On this clone: One junction end disagrees with the germline gene, perhaps due to a read error. CDR3 protein: CASSGGGFSHNEQFF. The CDR3 DNA follows: TGTGCCAGCAGCGGAGGGGGCTTCTCCCACAATGAGCAGTTCTTC. This chain joins TRBV9 and TRBJ2-1; 7 bases agree with TRBD1. CDR1 and CDR2 from the germline V gene are SGDLS and YYNGEE. CDR3 size: 15 residues.

The chain combines TRBV7-9 with TRBJ2-1, with D perhaps being TRBD1 or TRBD2 (6 bases each). V was trimmed by 7 bases and J by 7 bases, leaving 26 bases between them. Germline V gene lookup returns CDR1 SEHNR and CDR2 FQNEAQ (reference sequence). There are 17 residues in the CDR3. CDR3 amino acids: CASISGEEDGLGNEQFF. In DNA, the CDR3 is TGTGCCAGCATCTCAGGGGAGGAAGACGGGTTAGGGAATGAGCAGTTCTTC.

The chain combines TRBV7-8 with TRBJ2-7, with 8 bases matching TRBD2. The germline CDR1 and CDR2 sequences are SGHVS and FQNEAQ. V lost 1 base to trimming and J lost 3 bases; unmatched junction nucleotides: 5. CDR3 length: 15 amino acids. The CDR3 DNA follows: TGTGCCAGCAGCTTAGTAGGCGGGACTAGCTACGAGCAGTACTTC. Its translation: CASSLVGGTSYEQYF.

V gene TRBV7-2 combines with J gene TRBJ2-7, with no clear D. The germline CDR1 and CDR2 sequences are SGHTA and FQGNSA. The CDR3 sequence is 13 residues long. V shed 5 bases and J shed 3 bases, with 11 bases lying between them. As DNA, the CDR3 is TGTGCCAGCAGCCCCCCGTCGGGCTACGAGCAGTACTTC. The encoded protein is CASSPPSGYEQYF.

The rearrangement uses TRBV7-9 and TRBJ1-1, with a weak D call TRBD1 (6 bases). The CDR3 loop spans 16 amino acids. Deletions cut 5 bases from V and 5 bases from J, with 21 bases between. Germline-derived CDR1 and CDR2 are SEHNR and FQNEAQ (reference sequence). CDR3 coding DNA: TGTGCCAGCAGCCCCGTTTTCGCGGGGGCAGGAACTGAAGCTTTCTTT. It yields the protein CASSPVFAGAGTEAFF.

As regards this clone: The junction differs from germline at one of its ends, possibly a read error. The chain links TRBV7-8 to TRBJ2-1; TRBD2 agrees at 7 bases. The CDR3 has 14 residues. Germline V lookup: CDR1 SGHVS, CDR2 FQNEAQ. The CDR3 spells CASTTTSSHNEQFF. The CDR3 DNA reads TGTGCCAGCACAACGACTAGCTCCCACAATGAGCAGTTCTTC.